The source of this T cell receptor beta chain is a study of T-cell memory formation after mild COVID-19. Whole-study context: Each donor largely had its own TCR clusters.

Study-wide results and caveats: For second-wave clones that peaked at day 37, SARS-CoV-2 specificity went unverified. Clones that contracted from day 15 to 85 had balanced CD4/CD8; later expanders were CD4+ biased.

This CDR3 has 15 residues. The V and J ends lost 7 bases and 3 bases, in that order; junction bases with no gene match: 6. Germline assignment: CDR1 MNHNS and CDR2 SASEGT. For this clonotype: Antigen specificity is unknown.

MiXCR was run by TCRdb on the 5' RACE reads, yielding one entry per CDR3 protein. This table has hundreds of thousands of distinct CDR3 sequences, about 20% appearing once. This sequence was found in an adult woman who had mild COVID-19 (a few samples of this study predate the infection). Cell type and time point are not known. The sample was PBMCs or a T cell subset sorted from them (not recorded which). This chain connects TRBV6-1 to TRBJ2-3; 11 bases are a match to TRBD2. CDR3 loop: CASTEVAGGTDTQYF. CDR3 DNA: TGTGCCAGCACAGAGGTAGCGGGGGGGACAGATACGCAGTATTTT.